Presented here are 30 T cell receptor beta chains from one specimen sequenced in a study of T cells in women clearing cervical HPV infection. The protocol was immunoSEQ multiplex PCR, while the TCRdb copy is restricted to in-frame clones and leaves out a portion. The sample has roughly 50,000 clones; the top ten hold 35%. Sequenced: blood buffy coat. Receptors originate from a woman between 18 and 70 years old with a cervical HPV16 infection that either progressed to CIN3+ or cleared (not recorded which).

The CDR3 loop is CAWSVSRANTGELFF. The CDR3 bases that were read are TGTGCCTGGAGTGTAAGCAGGGCGAACACCGGGGAG. The V gene is TRBV30, the J gene TRBJ2-2, with D possibly TRBD1 on 5 matching bases. The read comes to an end 3 residues before the CDR3 does, leaving the germline J gene to fill in the end. This CDR3 contains 15 residues. The germline V gene encodes CDR1 GTSNPN and CDR2 SVGIG (reference sequence). Trimming took off 0 bases at V and 0 bases at J, with 8 bases between the two ends.

Comment on this clone: The CDR3 end lies 3 residues beyond the end of the read and is filled in from the germline J gene. The gene calls are TRBV7-9 and TRBJ2-3, with TRBD1 identical over 10 bases. The CDR3 covers 14 residues. CDR1 is SEHNR, CDR2 FQNEAQ, per germline (reference sequence). This CDR3 reads CASSLAGTGDTQYF. Partial CDR3 DNA: TGTGCCAGCAGCTTAGCCGGGACAGGGGACACG.

Concerning this clone itself: The read ends 3 residues early relative to the CDR3; the germline J gene fills the gap. J is TRBJ1-2 and V is TRBV6-1, with TRBD1 as a possible D gene (5 bases). This CDR3 is 14 amino acids long. Germline values: CDR1 MNHNS, CDR2 SASEGT. Trimming shortened V by 2 bases and J by 6 bases, and 13 bases separated the two germline ends. The DNA read from the CDR3 is TGTGCCAGCAGTGAAAAGAACGAGGGGCATGGC. This gives the protein CASSEKNEGHG. The CDR3 in its entirety is CASSEKNEGHGYTF.

On this clone itself: The observed sequence ends 3 residues before the CDR3 terminus, with the missing tail filled in from the germline J gene. The gene calls are TRBV2 and TRBJ1-1; 7 nucleotides match TRBD1. The CDR3 is 13 amino acids. Looked up from germline, CDR1 is SNHLY and CDR2 is FYNNEI. V shed 8 bases and J 2 bases; nucleotides not matched to a gene: 5. The DNA read from the CDR3 is TGTGCCAGCGGGGACAGAGCTAACACTGAA. Translating it yields CASGDRANTE. The whole CDR3 is CASGDRANTEAFF. The whole variable domain, remainder taken from reference TRBV2 and TRBJ1-1, is EPEVTQTPSHQVTQMGQEVILRCVPISNHLYFYWYRQILGQKVEFLVSFYNNEISEKSEIFDDQFSVERPDGSNFTLKIRSTKLEDSAMYFCASGDRANTEAFFGQGTRLTVV.

Remarks on this clone: The read gets to within 3 residues of the CDR3 end, and the germline J gene fills in the rest. The genes are TRBV11-2 and TRBJ2-3, with no clear D. The CDR3 loop spans 12 amino acids. Germline values: CDR1 SGHAT, CDR2 FQNNGV. Trimming cost V 5 bases and J 0 bases, with 3 bases left between them. Partial CDR3 DNA: TGTGCCAGCAGCCCGAGCACAGATACG. Protein: CASSPSTDT. The CDR3, in full, reads CASSPSTDTQYF.

The CDR3 bases that were read are TGTGCCTGGAGTGTAGCGGAGACG. Translating it yields CAWSVAET. The whole CDR3 protein reads CAWSVAETQYF. The chain employs TRBV30 and TRBJ2-3; D might be TRBD2 (5 bases). The CDR3 is cut off 3 residues early in the read; its end comes from the germline J gene. The CDR3 contains 11 residues. Germline V lookup: CDR1 GTSNPN, CDR2 SVGIG (reference sequence).

Note on this clone: The read falls 3 residues short of the CDR3 end, and the missing part is taken from the germline J gene. The chain recombines TRBV7-3 with TRBJ1-2, with D hard to call. The germline V and J ends were trimmed by 5 bases and 4 bases, with 17 bases remaining between them. CDR3 length equals 15 residues. Germline CDR1 is SGHTA and CDR2 is FQGTGA. CDR3 DNA (partial): TGTGCCAGCAGCCCTACCTCCCCAGGAGCCTATGGC. As protein: CASSPTSPGAYG. The entire CDR3 reads CASSPTSPGAYGYTF. Drawing the rest from reference TRBV7-3 and TRBJ1-2, the complete variable domain is GAGVSQTPSNKVTEKGKYVELRCDPISGHTALYWYRQSLGQGPEFLIYFQGTGAADDSGLPNDRFFAVRPEGSVSTLKIQRTERGDSAVYLCASSPTSPGAYGYTFGSGTRLTVV.

As regards this clone: Read sequence stops 3 residues before the CDR3 end, and the germline J gene provides the missing end. This rearrangement joins TRBV18 to TRBJ1-6; D not certain. V dropped 5 bases and J dropped 5 bases, with 19 bases sitting between them. Per the germline V gene, CDR1 is KGHSH and CDR2 is LQKENI. This CDR3 comprises 17 residues. CDR3 loop: CASSAPLGSSDNSPLHF. Incomplete CDR3 DNA: TGTGCCAGCTCAGCCCCCCTAGGCTCTTCCGATAATTCACCC.

This chain's CDR3 is CASSQDLRAGAGDTQYF. The CDR3 DNA, read in part, is TGTGCCAGCAGCCAAGATCTAAGGGCGGGGGCGGGAGATACG. The genes are TRBV4-2 and TRBJ2-3; the D gene is possibly TRBD2 (7 bases). The CDR3 end falls 3 residues outside the read, so it is completed with the germline J gene. V was shortened by 0 bases and J by 5 bases, with 18 bases between the two germline ends. Germline V gene lookup returns CDR1 LGHNA and CDR2 YNFKEQ. There are 17 residues in the CDR3.

A remark on this clone: The read terminates 3 residues before the CDR3 end, so the remaining end is supplied by the germline J gene. The chain recombines TRBV12-3 or TRBV12-4 with TRBJ2-7, with 11 bases that match TRBD1. The CDR3 totals 14 residues. The junction had 2 bases not matched to a gene; V was cut back by 6 bases and J by 1 base. The CDR3: CASRGTGGSYEQYF. The CDR3 bases that were read are TGTGCCAGCAGAGGGACAGGGGGATCCTACGAG.

As concerns this clone: The CDR3 goes on 3 residues after the read ends, and that part is filled in from the germline J gene. This chain uses TRBV20-1 with TRBJ2-7; TRBD2 matches 10 bases. The junction had 5 bases not matched to a gene; V was cut back by 1 base and J by 5 bases. CDR3 length: 14 amino acids. Germline V gene lookup returns CDR1 DFQATT and CDR2 SNEGSKA (reference sequence). The covered CDR3 bases are TGCAGTGCTAGAGCGGCTAGCGGGAGCAACGAG. Its protein is CSARAASGSNE. The full CDR3 reads CSARAASGSNEQYF.

In the case of this clone: The read comes to an end 3 residues before the CDR3 does, leaving the germline J gene to fill in the end. The sample carries other DNA sequences with the same CDR3. V is TRBV19 and J is TRBJ1-2; 9 bases agree with TRBD1. From germline, CDR1 is LNHDA and CDR2 SQIVND (reference sequence). The CDR3 extends over 16 amino acids. The CDR3 reads CASREPGSGQGDGYTF. The CDR3 DNA, read in part, is TGTGCCAGTAGGGAACCAGGTTCGGGACAGGGAGACGGG.

For this clone: Read sequence stops 3 residues before the CDR3 end, and the germline J gene provides the missing end. The chain carries TRBV30 and TRBJ2-2; no reliable D call. The CDR3 loop spans 13 amino acids. Germline V gene data show CDR1 as GTSNPN and CDR2 as SVGIG (reference sequence). CDR3 sequence reads: CAWSPQAGEKLFF. The DNA read from the CDR3 is TGTGCCTGGAGTCCCCAGGCCGGCGAAAAG.

With respect to this clone: Sequencing ends 3 residues short of the CDR3 end; the germline J gene provides the rest. The chain combines TRBV11-2 with TRBJ2-7; 12 bases align to TRBD2. V dropped 7 bases and J dropped 6; count of bases not matched to a gene: 7. The CDR3 has 14 residues. Per the germline V gene, CDR1 is SGHAT and CDR2 is FQNNGV. The CDR3 sequence is CASTLAGGPREQYF. CDR3 DNA (partial): TGTGCCAGCACCCTAGCGGGGGGGCCCCGCGAG.

Worth noting for this clone: Read coverage stops 3 residues before the CDR3 terminus; the germline J gene supplies the remainder. The J gene is TRBJ1-2, the V gene TRBV19; D is unresolved. V shed 4 bases and J shed 5 bases, with 11 bases lying between them. The CDR3 is 13 residues long. Per germline, CDR1 LNHDA and CDR2 SQIVND (reference sequence). The covered CDR3 bases are TGTGCCAGTAGTACCTTCGACTCGTATGGC. It specifies CASSTFDSYG. The full CDR3 protein is CASSTFDSYGYTF.

With respect to this clone: With the read ending 3 residues before the CDR3 end, the germline J gene is used to fill in that end. This sequence joins TRBV19 and TRBJ1-1, with TRBD1 identical over 11 bases. Germline V gene data show CDR1 as LNHDA and CDR2 as SQIVND (reference sequence). With V trimmed by 4 bases and J by 3 bases, 10 bases remained unmatched. The CDR3 sequence is 17 residues long. The covered CDR3 bases are TGTGCCAGTAGTACACAAGGACAGGGGGCGCGGGACACTGAA. It yields the protein CASSTQGQGARDTE. The full CDR3 reads CASSTQGQGARDTEAFF.

Concerning this clone: With the read ending 3 residues before the CDR3 end, the germline J gene is used to fill in that end. The chain carries TRBV6-2 or TRBV6-3 and TRBJ2-3; possibly TRBD1 for D (6 bases). CDR1 and CDR2 from the germline V gene are MNHEY and SVGEGT. CDR3 length: 15 amino acids. V was pared by 0 bases and J by 1 base, with 8 bases between. The CDR3 loop reads CASSYSGQGTDTQYF. Incomplete CDR3 DNA: TGTGCCAGCAGTTACTCGGGACAAGGCACAGATACG.

The CDR3 DNA, read in part, is TGCGCCAGCAGCTTGATCGGTGGTGTCTACGAG. It encodes CASSLIGGVYE. The whole CDR3 protein reads CASSLIGGVYEQYF. V is TRBV5-1 and J is TRBJ2-7; no clear D gene. The CDR3 end falls 3 residues outside the read, so it is completed with the germline J gene. This CDR3 has 14 residues. With 1 base removed from V and 3 bases from J, the gap between germline ends came to 11 bases. The germline CDR1 and CDR2 sequences are SGHRS and YFSETQ.

In the case of this clone: The CDR3 goes on 3 residues after the read ends, and that part is filled in from the germline J gene. The genes are TRBV20-1 and TRBJ1-1; tentative D call: TRBD1 (6 bases). With 4 bases removed from V and 5 bases from J, the gap between germline ends came to 11 bases. Per germline, CDR1 DFQATT and CDR2 SNEGSKA (reference sequence). CDR3 length: 12 residues. CDR3 protein: CSATRGLTEAFF. The part of the CDR3 DNA that was read is TGCAGTGCTACCAGGGGCCTAACTGAA.

Concerning this clone: Coverage ceases 3 residues before the CDR3 finishes, and the germline J gene fills in the end. The chain couples TRBV5-1 to TRBJ1-4; D is ambiguous. With 1 base removed from V and 7 bases from J, the gap between germline ends came to 8 bases. This CDR3 contains 13 residues. CDR1 is SGHRS and CDR2 is YFSETQ in the germline V gene. CDR3 sequence reads: CASSLTRAEKLFF. The covered CDR3 bases are TGCGCCAGCAGCTTGACTAGGGCTGAAAAA.

Regarding this clone: The read comes to an end 3 residues before the CDR3 does, leaving the germline J gene to fill in the end. The genes are TRBV2 and TRBJ2-3, with 8 nucleotides matching TRBD2. V was clipped by 10 bases and J by 1 base; unmatched bases: 10. Germline V CDR1 and CDR2: SNHLY, FYNNEI. The CDR3 totals 15 residues. The CDR3 loop is CATTGTSGRTDTQYF. The DNA read from the CDR3 is TGTGCCACCACGGGTACTAGCGGACGCACAGATACG.

As to this clone: The read is 3 residues too short to cover the CDR3 end, so that end is filled in from the germline J gene. The chain is built from TRBV5-6 and TRBJ2-1; TRBD2 is a possible D gene (6 bases). The CDR3 contains 13 residues. Deletions cut 4 bases from V and 3 bases from J, with 8 bases between. The germline gives CDR1 SGHDT, CDR2 YYEEEE. The CDR3 reads CASSRDFYNEQFF. The sequenced CDR3 bases are TGTGCCAGCAGCCGGGACTTCTACAATGAG.

About this clone: Read coverage stops 3 residues before the CDR3 terminus; the germline J gene supplies the remainder. The chain combines TRBV5-6 with TRBJ1-6; no definite D call. V was clipped by 0 bases and J by 10 bases, with 11 bases between them. This CDR3 has 14 residues. Germline assignment: CDR1 SGHDT and CDR2 YYEEEE. The sequenced part of the CDR3 DNA is TGTGCCAGCAGCTTGGCGGTCCAAGGGTCACCC. Its protein is CASSLAVQGSP. The whole CDR3 is CASSLAVQGSPLHF.

About this clone itself: Read data end 3 residues before the CDR3 end; the end is taken from the germline J gene. The chain is built from TRBV19 and TRBJ2-5; weak D call: TRBD2 (6 bases). Germline V CDR1 and CDR2: LNHDA, SQIVND (reference sequence). The V gene lost 6 bases and the J gene lost 1 base, with 21 bases spanning the gap. This CDR3 is built from 17 residues. CDR3: CASSKDPWVAAQETQYF. The part of the CDR3 DNA that was read is TGTGCCAGTAGCAAGGACCCATGGGTAGCGGCCCAAGAGACC.

The DNA read from the CDR3 is TGTGCCAGCAGCTTCGAGACTAGTAATACG. This sequence encodes CASSFETSNT. The complete CDR3 reads CASSFETSNTQYF. The V call is TRBV13, the J call TRBJ2-3; TRBD2 is a possible D gene (6 bases). The read stops 3 residues short of the end of the CDR3; the missing end is completed from the germline J gene. V dropped 3 bases and J dropped 7 bases, with 11 bases sitting between them. Germline assignment: CDR1 PRHDT and CDR2 FYEKMQ (reference sequence). The CDR3 totals 13 residues. Variable domain in full (rest from reference TRBV13 and TRBJ2-3): AAGVIQSPRHLIKEKRETATLKCYPIPRHDTVYWYQQGPGQDPQFLISFYEKMQSDKGSIPDRFSAQQFSDYHSELNMSSLELGDSALYFCASSFETSNTQYFGPGTRLTVL.

As for this clone: The read ends 3 residues shy of where the CDR3 ends; the end is completed using the germline J gene. This chain connects TRBV7-9 to TRBJ2-7, with unresolved D. CDR1 and CDR2 from the germline V gene are SEHNR and FQNEAQ (reference sequence). The CDR3 spans 12 residues. Trimming removed 2 bases from V and 4 bases from J, with 6 bases in between. The CDR3 loop reads CASSLQRYEQYF. CDR3 DNA (partial): TGTGCCAGCAGCTTACAAAGGTACGAG.

CDR3 region: CASYGTLSSYEQYF. CDR3 DNA (partial): TGTGCCAGCTACGGGACTCTCAGCTCCTACGAG. The gene calls are TRBV2 and TRBJ2-7; TRBD2 might be the D (6 bases). The sequence runs out 3 residues before the end of the CDR3; the remainder is reconstructed from the germline J gene. V lost 8 bases and J lost 0, with 14 bases in between. Germline V gives CDR1 SNHLY, CDR2 FYNNEI. The CDR3 has 14 residues.

The DNA read from the CDR3 is TGTGCCATCAGTGAAGGACAGGTGGTATATAGCCCC. It codes for CAISEGQVVYSP. The whole CDR3 region reads CAISEGQVVYSPLHF. The chain links TRBV10-3 to TRBJ1-6, with 7 nucleotides matching TRBD1. The read gets to within 3 residues of the CDR3 end, and the germline J gene fills in the rest. Germline V lookup: CDR1 ENHRY, CDR2 SYGVKD. This CDR3 spans 15 amino acids.

On this clone itself: The DNA ends 3 residues before the CDR3 does, and the rest of the CDR3 is filled in from the germline J gene. The chain links TRBV7-6 to TRBJ1-1; 8 nucleotides match TRBD1. The germline CDR1 and CDR2 sequences are SGHVS and FNYEAQ. V trimming: 5 bases; J trimming: 7 bases; junction bases outside the gene matches: 15. The CDR3 covers 16 residues. The CDR3 loop is CASSPQTGTGRYEAFF. The CDR3 bases that were read are TGTGCCAGCAGCCCACAAACCGGGACAGGACGATATGAA. The full variable domain, its missing parts supplied by reference TRBV7-6 and TRBJ1-1, is GAGVSQSPRYKVTKRGQDVALRCDPISGHVSLYWYRQALGQGPEFLTYFNYEAQQDKSGLPNDRFSAERPEGSISTLTIQRTEQRDSAMYRCASSPQTGTGRYEAFFGQGTRLTVV.

Of note for this clone: Sequencing ends 3 residues short of the CDR3 end; the germline J gene provides the rest. The gene calls are TRBV7-6 and TRBJ1-5, with a weak D call TRBD1 (6 bases). The length of the CDR3 is 18 residues. Per germline, CDR1 SGHVS and CDR2 FNYEAQ. With 2 bases removed from V and 3 bases from J, the gap between germline ends came to 20 bases. Incomplete CDR3 DNA: TGTGCCAGCAGCTTACGCCCGCCATCCGGGGGGCCCAATCAGCCC. Translating it yields CASSLRPPSGGPNQP. In full, the CDR3 is CASSLRPPSGGPNQPQHF.